Listed here are 11 T cell receptor beta chains from one sample, sequenced in a study of neurological immune-mediated disorders. Each CDR3 protein is one row after TCRdb ran MiXCR on the 5' RACE reads. The repertoire consists of about 38,000 distinct CDR3 sequences, with roughly 5% occurring once and the leading ten covering approximately 8.8%. Sample: CD4+ T cells from blood. The receptors come from a man aged 18 to 29 in good health.

This clonotype showed up many times. The rearrangement joins TRBV20-1 to TRBJ1-5; D may be TRBD1 (5 bases). V shed 5 bases and J shed 3 bases, with 20 bases lying between them. The germline V gene has CDR1 DFQATT and CDR2 SNEGSKA (reference sequence). The CDR3 sequence is 16 residues long. In nucleotides, the CDR3 is TGCAGTGCTCGGAGTGAAGGGGTCTTAGACAATCAGCCCCAGCATTTT. Residues: CSARSEGVLDNQPQHF.

At least ten counts were recorded for this clonotype. V and J are TRBV10-1 and TRBJ1-1, with D perhaps matching TRBD1 (6 bases). Germline CDR1 and CDR2: WNHNN and SYGVQD (reference sequence). The CDR3 consists of 14 residues. The ends were cut back, 6 bases at V and 4 bases at J, with 15 bases in the middle. The CDR3 nucleotides read TGCGCCAGCAGCCCGGCGGGGGCCGGCACTGAAGCTTTCTTT. This gives the protein CASSPAGAGTEAFF.

This clonotype was found many times. The V call is TRBV12-3 or TRBV12-4, the J call TRBJ1-4, with 8 positions matching TRBD1. With V trimmed by 2 bases and J by 0 bases, 17 bases remained unmatched. The CDR3 consists of 21 residues. DNA for the CDR3: TGTGCCAGCAGTTTATGGACAGGGCTCTTTAGGACGGCCTCAACTAATGAAAAACTGTTTTTT. Translated, it gives CASSLWTGLFRTASTNEKLFF.

This clonotype was observed many times. This sequence joins TRBV20-1 and TRBJ2-1, with D hard to call. Trimming cost V 5 bases and J 1 base, with 6 bases left between them. This CDR3 is built from 12 residues. Germline V lookup: CDR1 DFQATT, CDR2 SNEGSKA (reference sequence). The CDR3 loop reads CSAQISYNEQFF. In DNA, the CDR3 is TGCAGTGCTCAAATATCCTACAATGAGCAGTTCTTC.

This clonotype was observed many times. The chain combines TRBV12-3 or TRBV12-4 with TRBJ2-5; 8 bases align to TRBD1. The J segment lost 1 base and the V segment lost 0 bases, leaving 7 bases of the junction unmatched. This CDR3 region has 17 residues. In DNA, the CDR3 is TGTGCCAGCAGTTTAGCGTCCGGTACAGGGGGCCAAGAGACCCAGTACTTC. This codes for CASSLASGTGGQETQYF.

This clonotype came up many times. The chain joins TRBV3-1 to TRBJ1-2; the D is unclear. Trimming stripped 1 base from V and 8 bases from J, with 14 bases between. The CDR3 has 14 amino acids. Germline V gives CDR1 LGHDT, CDR2 YNNKEL (reference sequence). The CDR3 protein is CASSQGVGPFGYTF. In nucleotides, the CDR3 is TGTGCCAGCAGCCAAGGGGTAGGGCCCTTCGGCTACACCTTC.

This clonotype was seen repeatedly, ten times or more. J is TRBJ2-7 and V is TRBV7-2; the D gene is possibly TRBD2 (6 bases). Germline values: CDR1 SGHTA, CDR2 FQGNSA. CDR3 length: 14 amino acids. V was pared by 5 bases and J by 0 bases, with 11 bases between. CDR3 protein: CASSPSGGSYEQYF. Written as DNA, the CDR3 is TGTGCCAGCAGCCCCTCCGGGGGCTCCTACGAGCAGTACTTC.

A few counts support this clonotype. The CDR3 sequence: CASSGQPFSNQPQHF. The CDR3, as DNA: TGTGCCAGCAGTGGACAGCCCTTTAGCAATCAGCCCCAGCATTTT. V gene TRBV2 combines with J gene TRBJ1-5; TRBD1 is a possible D gene (5 bases). Per the germline V gene, CDR1 is SNHLY and CDR2 is FYNNEI. The V and J ends lost 4 bases and 0 bases respectively, with 10 bases between them. This CDR3 has 15 residues.

This clonotype came up many times. V and J are TRBV11-2 and TRBJ2-5; 10 positions match TRBD2. The V gene's germline CDR1 is SGHAT and CDR2 FQNNGV. This CDR3 region has 15 residues. Unmatched junction bases numbered 4, after V lost 5 bases and J lost 1 base. CDR3 nucleotides: TGTGCCAGCAGCATACGACTAGCGGGCCAAGAGACCCAGTACTTC. It codes for CASSIRLAGQETQYF.

The table lists this clonotype with many counts. The chain combines TRBV5-1 with TRBJ2-3; D unresolved. The V and J ends lost 0 bases and 0 bases respectively, with 8 bases between them. CDR3 length: 15 residues. Per the germline V gene, CDR1 is SGHRS and CDR2 is YFSETQ. This chain's CDR3 is CASSLGRPSTDTQYF. The CDR3 nucleotides are TGCGCCAGCAGCTTGGGCCGGCCTAGCACAGATACGCAGTATTTT.

In its sample, this clonotype was seen many times. J is TRBJ2-7 and V is TRBV5-1, with D maybe TRBD1 (6 bases). The V end lost 7 bases, the J end lost 6 bases, and 17 bases lay between the germline ends. This CDR3 is built from 13 residues. Germline CDR1 SGHRS, CDR2 YFSETQ. The CDR3 bases are TGCGCCAGCGAAACAGGGATGAAGGGCGAGCAGTACTTC. Its protein product is CASETGMKGEQYF. Based on the CDR3 plus reference TRBV5-1 and TRBJ2-7, the full variable domain is KAGVTQTPRYLIKTRGQQVTLSCSPISGHRSVSWYQQTPGQGLQFLFEYFSETQRNKGNFPGRFSGRQFSNSRSEMNVSTLELGDSALYLCASETGMKGEQYFGPGTRLTVT.